Listed below are T cell receptor beta chains from one sample, sequenced in a study of blood T cells in healthy people across ages. MiXCR, applied by TCRdb to the 5' RACE reads, yields one record per CDR3 protein. This sample has fewer than 900,000 distinct CDR3 sequences, with 49% found just once. The sequenced sample consisted of blood. All receptors derive from a woman aged 60-75 years in good health. CDR3s include the opening cysteine and the closing phenylalanine or tryptophan. D genes are given only for firm matches. The listing skips clone size in some rows; elsewhere it reads once, few, many or a size class.

TRBD2	TRBV6-4	.	TRBJ2-7	TGTGCCAGCAGTGGGACTAGCGGGACGGACTACAATGAGCAGTACTTC	CASSGTSGTDYNEQYF
.	TRBV29-1	many	TRBJ2-3	TGCAGCGGGTGGTCGGGGACAGATACGCAGTATTTT	CSGWSGTDTQYF
TRBD2	TRBV13	.	TRBJ2-7	TGTGCCAGCAGCCACCGACTTCAGCGGGAGGGTTACCACCTTAGCGAGCAGTACTTC	CASSHRLQREGYHLSEQYF
.	TRBV3-1	.	TRBJ1-1	TGTGCCAGCAACCAAGTTCAGGGCGGCACTGAAGCTTTCTTT	CASNQVQGGTEAFF
TRBD1	TRBV6-5	once	TRBJ2-7	TGTGCCAGCAGTCCCTACGGGACAGGGGAATACGAGCAGTACTTC	CASSPYGTGEYEQYF
.	TRBV24-1	.	TRBJ2-1	TGTGCCACCAGTGATATGGGAGGAACAGGGGCGCAAGAGGCCCAGTGCTTC	CATSDMGGTGAQEAQCF
.	TRBV28	.	TRBJ2-1	TGTGCCAGCAGTCGTCTCTATGTGGCCTACAATGAGCAGTTCTTC	CASSRLYVAYNEQFF
TRBD1	TRBV5-5	few	TRBJ1-2	TGTGCCAGCAGCTTGGCGACAGGGGGCCCTTATAGCTATGGCTACACCTTC	CASSLATGGPYSYGYTF
.	TRBV20-1	.	TRBJ2-1	TGCAGTGCTAGATTGGAGCGGGAGCAGTTCTTC	CSARLEREQFF
TRBD1	TRBV12-3/TRBV12-4	.	TRBJ2-7	TGTGCCAGCAGTTTTACGGACAGGGGCACCGAGCAGTACTTC	CASSFTDRGTEQYF
.	TRBV30	once	TRBJ1-2	TGTGCCTGGAGTAGAACAGGTTTCTATGGCTACACCTTC	CAWSRTGFYGYTF
.	TRBV4-3	.	TRBJ2-1	TGCGCCAGCAGCCAGCGAAGTAGTGGGTCCAATGAGCAGTTCTTC	CASSQRSSGSNEQFF
.	TRBV7-6	.	TRBJ1-2	TGTGCCAGCAGCGCCCGGCCGCTCTATGGCTACACCTTC	CASSARPLYGYTF
TRBD2	TRBV27	few	TRBJ2-7	TGTGCCAGCAGTCTGGGGCCTAGCGGGTACTACGAGCAGTACTTC	CASSLGPSGYYEQYF
.	TRBV7-3	few	TRBJ2-1	TGTGCCAGCAGCTTAATACGGAGTGCCACACACAATGAGCAGTTCTTC	CASSLIRSATHNEQFF
.	TRBV5-5	.	TRBJ2-5	TGTGCCAGCAGGGGAGAGGGCGTGGATGGGTACTTC	CASRGEGVDGYF
.	TRBV4-3	few	TRBJ1-1	TGCGCCAGCAGCCAAACACGGGACATGAACACTGAAGCTTTCTTT	CASSQTRDMNTEAFF
.	TRBV9	.	TRBJ2-7	TGTGCCAGCAGTCCGACCAGAGATCCAGGGAACGAGCAGTACTTC	CASSPTRDPGNEQYF
.	TRBV5-4	.	TRBJ2-5	TGTGCCAGCAGCCAAGACGGTATCGGGACCCAGTACTTC	CASSQDGIGTQYF
.	TRBV3-1	few	TRBJ1-1	TGTGCCAGCAGCCACCTACAGAACACTGAAGCTTTCTTT	CASSHLQNTEAFF
TRBD2	TRBV29-1	many	TRBJ2-7	TGCAGCGTGAGCGGGAGCGTCGACGAGCAGTACTTC	CSVSGSVDEQYF
.	TRBV28	.	TRBJ1-2	TGTGCCAGCAGTTTTCAAGGAGGACCAAACTATGGCTACACCTTC	CASSFQGGPNYGYTF